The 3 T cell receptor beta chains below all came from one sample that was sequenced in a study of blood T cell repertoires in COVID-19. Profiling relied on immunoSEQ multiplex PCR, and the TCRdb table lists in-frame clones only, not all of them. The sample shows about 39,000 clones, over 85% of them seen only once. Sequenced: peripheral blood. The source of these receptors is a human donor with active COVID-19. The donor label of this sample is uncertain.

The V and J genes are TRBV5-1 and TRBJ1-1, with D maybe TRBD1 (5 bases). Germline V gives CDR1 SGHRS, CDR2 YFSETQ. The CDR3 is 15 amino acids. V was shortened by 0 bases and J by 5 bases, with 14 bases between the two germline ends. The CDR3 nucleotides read TGCGCCAGCAGCTTGGTCAGGGACGGGGGTACTGAAGCTTTCTTT. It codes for CASSLVRDGGTEAFF.

In nucleotides, the CDR3 is TGTGCCAGCAGCGTAGAGGTGGGACAGGGTTTGGAGACCCAGTACTTC. Translating it yields CASSVEVGQGLETQYF. The chain has TRBV9 and TRBJ2-5; 9 bases fit TRBD1. The length of the CDR3 is 16 residues. J lost 5 bases, V lost 0 bases, and 8 bases had no gene match. Germline CDR1 is SGDLS and CDR2 is YYNGEE.

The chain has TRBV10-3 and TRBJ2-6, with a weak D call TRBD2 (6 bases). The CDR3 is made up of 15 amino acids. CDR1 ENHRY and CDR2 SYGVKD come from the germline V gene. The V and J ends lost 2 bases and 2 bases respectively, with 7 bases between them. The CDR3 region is CAISEGGAGANVLTF. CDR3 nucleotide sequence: TGTGCCATCAGTGAGGGAGGGGCTGGGGCCAACGTCCTGACTTTC.